Listed here are 25 T cell receptor beta chains from one sample, sequenced in a study of shared clonotypes between healthy human individuals. Clones were sequenced by immunoSEQ multiplex PCR, and TCRdb holds only the in-frame ones, with some missing. The sample has 2 million to 3 million clones, just over 90% seen once; the top ten hold 0.13% to 0.15%. The sequenced sample consisted of naive CD4+ T cells sorted from blood. Stated subset: CD45RA+ positively selected. All receptors come from a young man in good health.

The chain uses TRBV6-5 and TRBJ2-2; D might be TRBD1 or TRBD2, each matching 5 bases. The CDR3 consists of 15 residues. V was clipped by 5 bases and J by 4 bases, with 14 bases between them. CDR1 is MNHEY, CDR2 SVGAGI, per germline. The CDR3 DNA reads TGTGCCAGCAGTCCGCACGGGGCGAGCACCGGGGAGCTGTTTTTT. Its translation: CASSPHGASTGELFF.

The CDR3 is CASRTVGDTQYF. CDR3 bases: TGTGCCAGCAGAACGGTGGGAGATACGCAGTATTTT. V and J are TRBV2 and TRBJ2-3; D ambiguous. The CDR3 consists of 12 residues. Germline V gene data show CDR1 as SNHLY and CDR2 as FYNNEI. The V end lost 6 bases, the J end lost 5 bases, and 9 bases lay between the germline ends. The full variable domain, with the rest looked up from reference TRBV2 and TRBJ2-3, is EPEVTQTPSHQVTQMGQEVILRCVPISNHLYFYWYRQILGQKVEFLVSFYNNEISEKSEIFDDQFSVERPDGSNFTLKIRSTKLEDSAMYFCASRTVGDTQYFGPGTRLTVL.

The V gene is TRBV27, the J gene TRBJ1-6, with D maybe TRBD1 (5 bases). Germline CDR1 is MNHEY and CDR2 is SMNVEV (reference sequence). Trimming took 6 bases from V and 8 from J, leaving 11 bases between them. This CDR3 comprises 13 residues. The CDR3 region has the DNA TGTGCCAGCAGGTGGGGCACGGATTCACCCCTCCACTTT. Protein product: CASRWGTDSPLHF.

Written as DNA, the CDR3 is TGTGCCAGCAGTGAGCTAGGGGATCCTGGAAACACCATATATTTT. Translating it yields CASSELGDPGNTIYF. The chain combines TRBV2 with TRBJ1-3; a weak D match, TRBD1 (5 bases). Trimming removed 3 bases from V and 2 bases from J, with 11 bases in between. This CDR3 is 15 amino acids long. Germline values: CDR1 SNHLY, CDR2 FYNNEI.

This clone was observed a single time. This chain joins TRBV6-5 and TRBJ1-1, with 7 bases identical to TRBD1. Germline assignment: CDR1 MNHEY and CDR2 SVGAGI. V was clipped by 7 bases and J by 4 bases; unmatched bases: 6. The CDR3 runs 13 residues. Here the CDR3 DNA reads TGTGCCAGCAAGGACAGGAGTTTCACTGAAGCTTTCTTT. This sequence encodes CASKDRSFTEAFF.

The sample holds a few counts of this clone. This chain connects TRBV29-1 to TRBJ1-5, with 8 bases that match TRBD1. Germline assignment: CDR1 SQVTM and CDR2 ANQGSEA. Trimming cost V 6 bases and J 6 bases; bases outside gene matches: 7. The CDR3 contains 13 residues. The CDR3 nucleotides read TGCAGCGTGACAGGGGCTGTCGGTCAGCCCCAGCATTTT. Encoded protein: CSVTGAVGQPQHF.

This rearrangement joins TRBV4-1 to TRBJ2-7; 8 nucleotides line up with TRBD1. Germline V lookup: CDR1 MGHRA, CDR2 YSYEKL. V lost 9 bases to trimming and J lost 2 bases; unmatched junction nucleotides: 6. The CDR3 spans 13 residues. The CDR3: CASSKGQAYEQYF. The CDR3 DNA follows: TGCGCCAGTTCCAAGGGACAGGCCTACGAGCAGTACTTC.

The rearrangement links TRBV6-6 to TRBJ1-1; tentatively, D is TRBD1 (6 bases). Trimming shortened V by 4 bases and J by 3 bases, and 12 bases separated the two germline ends. The CDR3 has 14 residues. Germline CDR1 MNHNY, CDR2 SVGAGI (reference sequence). CDR3 in amino acids: CASSSLTGYTEAFF. The CDR3 nucleotides are TGTGCCAGCAGTTCCCTGACAGGCTACACTGAAGCTTTCTTT.

This clone was observed once. The genes are TRBV10-3 and TRBJ2-3, with D possibly being TRBD2 (6 bases). The length of the CDR3 is 12 residues. Trimming removed 7 bases from V and 3 bases from J, with 8 bases in between. Germline CDR1 and CDR2: ENHRY and SYGVKD. DNA of the CDR3: TGTGCCATCAACGCGGGGACAGATACGCAGTATTTT. Translating gives CAINAGTDTQYF.

The chain combines TRBV7-3 with TRBJ2-2; D uncertain. The CDR3 has 13 residues. The V end lost 4 bases, the J end lost 9 bases, and 12 bases lay between the germline ends. Germline assignment: CDR1 SGHTA and CDR2 FQGTGA. The chain's CDR3 is CASSSGSPRELFF. The CDR3 DNA is TGTGCCAGCAGCTCGGGTTCCCCGAGGGAGCTGTTTTTT. Drawing the rest from reference TRBV7-3 and TRBJ2-2, the complete variable domain is GAGVSQTPSNKVTEKGKYVELRCDPISGHTALYWYRQSLGQGPEFLIYFQGTGAADDSGLPNDRFFAVRPEGSVSTLKIQRTERGDSAVYLCASSSGSPRELFFGEGSRLTVL.

This clone came up once. This chain uses TRBV30 with TRBJ2-3, with D possibly TRBD2 on 6 matching bases. Germline V gene data show CDR1 as GTSNPN and CDR2 as SVGIG (reference sequence). Trimming shortened V by 3 bases and J by 5 bases, and 9 bases separated the two germline ends. This CDR3 region has 12 residues. The CDR3 nucleotides read TGTGCCTGGAGGAGGGAGGTAGATACGCAGTATTTT. Translating it yields CAWRREVDTQYF.

V is TRBV9 and J is TRBJ1-3, with a possible D match to TRBD1 (5 bases). The CDR3 length is 14 residues. V was cut by 0 bases and J by 8 bases, with 12 bases left in between. CDR1 SGDLS and CDR2 YYNGEE come from the germline V gene. The CDR3 DNA sequence: TGTGCCAGCAGCGTAGAGGGGCAAGAGGACACCATATATTTT. Protein: CASSVEGQEDTIYF. The full variable domain, with the rest looked up from reference TRBV9 and TRBJ1-3, is DSGVTQTPKHLITATGQRVTLRCSPRSGDLSVYWYQQSLDQGLQFLIQYYNGEERAKGNILERFSAQQFPDLHSELNLSSLELGDSALYFCASSVEGQEDTIYFGEGSWLTVV.

The rearrangement links TRBV28 to TRBJ1-1; a possible D gene is TRBD1 (6 bases). The V gene lost 2 bases and the J gene lost 4 bases, with 14 bases spanning the gap. This CDR3 spans 15 amino acids. Germline values: CDR1 MDHEN, CDR2 SYDVKM. The CDR3, as DNA: TGTGCCAGCAGTTTACCGCAAGGGGGGTTCACTGAAGCTTTCTTT. Protein sequence: CASSLPQGGFTEAFF. The variable domain in full, with the rest retrieved from reference TRBV28 and TRBJ1-1, is DVKVTQSSRYLVKRTGEKVFLECVQDMDHENMFWYRQDPGLGLRLIYFSYDVKMKEKGDIPEGYSVSREKKERFSLILESASTNQTSMYLCASSLPQGGFTEAFFGQGTRLTVV.

This chain joins TRBV5-1 and TRBJ1-6; D unresolved. The V end lost 0 bases, the J end lost 9 bases, and 19 bases lay between the germline ends. The CDR3 length is 17 residues. Germline loops: CDR1 SGHRS, CDR2 YFSETQ. The CDR3 DNA follows: TGCGCCAGCAGCTTGGGTTTGCATCCTACTTCTAGTTCACCCCTCCACTTT. It yields the protein CASSLGLHPTSSSPLHF.

This chain uses TRBV11-2 with TRBJ2-7, with D uncertain. The CDR3 runs to 16 residues. Per the germline V gene, CDR1 is SGHAT and CDR2 is FQNNGV. V was trimmed by 4 bases and J by 3 bases, leaving 19 bases between them. The CDR3 region is CASSSPRQAQSYEQYF. CDR3 bases: TGTGCCAGCAGCTCCCCGCGGCAGGCCCAGAGCTACGAGCAGTACTTC.

On this clone: Different DNA sequences within this sample yield the same CDR3. This chain links TRBV19 with TRBJ2-7; the D gene is possibly TRBD1 (5 bases). V was cut by 3 bases and J by 3 bases, with 12 bases left in between. Germline lookup yields CDR1 LNHDA and CDR2 SQIVND (reference sequence). This CDR3 region has 14 residues. This CDR3 reads CASSIQGLDYEQYF. The CDR3 nucleotides read TGTGCCAGTAGTATTCAGGGCCTGGACTACGAGCAGTACTTC.

This rearrangement joins TRBV5-1 to TRBJ2-5; 11 nucleotides agree with TRBD1. The CDR3 runs 16 residues. Losses at the gene ends were 0 bases for V and 2 bases for J; bases not matched to a gene: 3. Germline CDR1 and CDR2: SGHRS and YFSETQ. The CDR3 bases are TGCGCCAGCAGCTTGGACGGGGACAGGGGGCAAGAGACCCAGTACTTC. It encodes CASSLDGDRGQETQYF.

The gene calls are TRBV5-4 and TRBJ2-2, with 10 bases aligning to TRBD2. Per the germline V gene, CDR1 is SGHNT and CDR2 is YYREEE (reference sequence). CDR3 length: 18 residues. Trimming took 4 bases from V and 4 from J; bases not matched to a gene: 13. CDR3 sequence: CASSKTLAGVPSTGELFF. As DNA, the CDR3 is TGTGCCAGCAGCAAAACCCTAGCGGGAGTTCCCTCCACCGGGGAGCTGTTTTTT.

This CDR3 is CASSRDRGKETQYF. The DNA of the CDR3 is TGTGCCAGCAGTCGGGACAGGGGGAAAGAGACCCAGTACTTC. This sequence joins TRBV28 and TRBJ2-5; 11 bases map to TRBD1. CDR3 length equals 14 residues. Unmatched junction bases numbered 2, after V lost 5 bases and J lost 3 bases. CDR1 and CDR2 (germline): MDHEN, SYDVKM.

The J gene is TRBJ1-2, the V gene TRBV19; weak D call: TRBD1 (5 bases). V lost 6 bases and J 0 bases, leaving 11 bases between the germline ends. Germline CDR1 and CDR2: LNHDA and SQIVND (reference sequence). There are 14 residues in the CDR3. Written as DNA, the CDR3 is TGTGCCAGTAGCCCAAGGACAACTAACTATGGCTACACCTTC. Translated, it gives CASSPRTTNYGYTF.

This clone was counted a single time. V and J are TRBV10-3 and TRBJ2-1, with D tentatively TRBD2 (6 bases). V lost 6 bases, J lost 5 bases, and 11 bases lay in between. CDR3 length: 13 amino acids. CDR1 and CDR2 from the germline V gene are ENHRY and SYGVKD. The CDR3 bases are TGTGCCATCAGGGCTAGCGCGGACAATGAGCAGTTCTTC. Amino acid sequence: CAIRASADNEQFF.

Concerning this clone: Other DNA sequences from this sample encode an identical CDR3 as well. V is TRBV11-2 and J is TRBJ2-7; possible D gene TRBD1, 6 bases. The CDR3 consists of 14 residues. Germline-derived CDR1 and CDR2 are SGHAT and FQNNGV. V gave up 5 bases and J gave up 1 base, with 12 bases separating them. The CDR3 is CASSLRTASYEQYF. For the CDR3, the DNA is TGTGCCAGCAGCCTAAGGACAGCTTCCTACGAGCAGTACTTC.

Comments on this clone: Other DNA variants within this sample encode the same CDR3. The J gene is TRBJ2-5, the V gene TRBV6-5; TRBD1 agrees at 8 bases. Germline V gene lookup returns CDR1 MNHEY and CDR2 SVGAGI. The CDR3 has 13 residues. The V segment lost 4 bases and the J segment 4 bases; nucleotides outside the gene matches: 2. CDR3 loop: CASSSTGGETQYF. CDR3 nucleotides: TGTGCCAGCAGTTCAACAGGGGGAGAGACCCAGTACTTC.

The sample holds one count of this clone. V is TRBV5-1 and J is TRBJ2-7, with 8 nucleotides matching TRBD1. V shed 0 bases, J shed 3 bases, and the junction held 5 bases outside the gene matches. Germline-derived CDR1 and CDR2 are SGHRS and YFSETQ. The CDR3 sequence is 15 residues long. CDR3 protein: CASSLEGDRLYEQYF. The CDR3 DNA follows: TGCGCCAGCAGCTTGGAAGGGGACAGGCTCTACGAGCAGTACTTC.

V usage is TRBV14 and J usage is TRBJ2-4; 9 nucleotides align to TRBD2. The CDR3 totals 16 residues. Germline CDR1 and CDR2: SGHDN and FVKESK. Germline trimming cut 0 bases from V and 8 bases from J; bases unmatched to any gene: 8. CDR3 in amino acids: CASSQDPAGGLHIQYF. In DNA, the CDR3 is TGTGCCAGCAGCCAAGATCCAGCGGGGGGCTTACACATTCAGTACTTC. Filled out from reference TRBV14 and TRBJ2-4, the complete variable domain reads EAGVTQFPSHSVIEKGQTVTLRCDPISGHDNLYWYRRVMGKEIKFLLHFVKESKQDESGMPNNRFLAERTGGTYSTLKVQPAELEDSGVYFCASSQDPAGGLHIQYFGAGTRLSVL.